This T cell receptor beta chain was identified during a study of blood T cell repertoires in COVID-19 (dated by TCRdb to between 2020 and 2021). Context from the whole study: The collaborator samples originated in the United States, Italy and Spain and spanned the acute and convalescent phases of COVID-19. Sample metadata almost always included a de-identified subject ID, COVID-19 status, age in years and sex. Where available, HLA class I and class II types were obtained from metadata supplied by the sample provider rather than from assay-based typing. The repertoires were made available in a free public database intended to serve as a resource for research on the immune response to SARS-CoV-2. The prospective study material was composed of cDNA or gDNA derived from T cells, B-cell-depleted T cells, or PBMCs. The samples were drawn from the first 160 participants of the ongoing ImmuneRACE study and from 1,254 subjects provided by 6 global collaborators. The dataset comprised deeply sampled blood TCRbeta repertoires from subjects exposed to, actively infected with, or recovered from COVID-19.

V sheds 3 bases and J sheds 0 bases, leaving 17 bases between their ends. The CDR3, from cysteine to phenylalanine, totals 16 residues. Only CDR3 DNA remains: 48 bases, in frame from the first base. The CDR1 and CDR2 encoded by the germline V gene are SQVTM and ANQGSEA. The paper as a whole reports these results and caveats: The quantity of clinical and demographic metadata differed by source and by participant and was supplied without curation.

As for this clone: Its cognate antigen has yet to be identified. No much larger clone is present one base from it, and per-base qualities are unavailable.

Collaborating institutions collected whole blood in K2EDTA tubes following their own protocols. For TCRbeta analysis, collaborators shipped samples in one of three forms: frozen whole blood, isolated PBMCs, or DNA extracted from either of those sample types. The immunoSEQ Assay, a bias-controlled multiplex PCR, was used to amplify TCRbeta CDR3 regions from genomic DNA. The authors processed their data as follows. The number of nucleated cells in each sample was estimated by amplification of reference gene primers within the assay. To quantify the absolute abundance of each unique TCRbeta CDR3 rearrangement, sequence reads were collapsed and filtered. For each sample, productive Simpson clonality was calculated by taking the square root of Simpson's diversity index across productive rearrangements. This immuneACCESS table, as held by TCRdb, lists in-frame sequences with V and J called but not all clones. Of the missing ones, under half trace to an unresolved V gene in checked studies; the others have no known cause. The D gene and trimming were derived from the DNA, and the V and J assignments and clone size from that table. In this sample the table shows 90,000 or so clones, roughly 78% of which occur a single time. About an eighth of the sample goes to the ten largest clones.

The chain joins TRBV29-1 to TRBJ1-2, with TRBD1 perhaps the D gene, on 5 matching bases. This TCR was recovered from a woman over 75 with acute or convalescent COVID-19. Sequences were obtained from peripheral blood. The CDR3 is CSVEVPTGRPNYGYTF. The DNA sequence reads TGCAGCGTTGAGGTACCCACAGGCAGGCCTAACTATGGCTACACCTTC.